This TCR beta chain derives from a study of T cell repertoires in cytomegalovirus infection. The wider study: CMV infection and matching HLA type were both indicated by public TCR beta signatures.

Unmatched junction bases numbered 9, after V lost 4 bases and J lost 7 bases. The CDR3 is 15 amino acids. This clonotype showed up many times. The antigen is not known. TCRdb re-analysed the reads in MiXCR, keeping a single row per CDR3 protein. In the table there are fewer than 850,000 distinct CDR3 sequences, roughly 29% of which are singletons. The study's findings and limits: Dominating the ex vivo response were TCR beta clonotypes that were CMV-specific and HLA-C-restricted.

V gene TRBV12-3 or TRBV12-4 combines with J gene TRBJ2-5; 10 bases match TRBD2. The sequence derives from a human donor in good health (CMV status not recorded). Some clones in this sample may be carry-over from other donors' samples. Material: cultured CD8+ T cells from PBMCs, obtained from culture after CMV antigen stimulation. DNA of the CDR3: TGTGCCAGCAGTTCACCGGGACTAGCGTCGGGGACCCAGTACTTC. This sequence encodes CASSSPGLASGTQYF.